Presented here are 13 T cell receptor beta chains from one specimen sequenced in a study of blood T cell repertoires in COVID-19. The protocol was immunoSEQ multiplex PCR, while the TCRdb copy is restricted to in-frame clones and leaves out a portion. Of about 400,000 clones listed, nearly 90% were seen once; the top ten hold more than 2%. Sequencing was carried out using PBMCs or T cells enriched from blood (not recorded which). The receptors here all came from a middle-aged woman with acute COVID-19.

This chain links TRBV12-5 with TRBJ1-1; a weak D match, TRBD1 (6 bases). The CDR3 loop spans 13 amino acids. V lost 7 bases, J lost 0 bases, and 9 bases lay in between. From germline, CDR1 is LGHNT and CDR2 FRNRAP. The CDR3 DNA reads TGTGCTAGTGCCCGGACAGTGAACACTGAAGCTTTCTTT. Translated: CASARTVNTEAFF.

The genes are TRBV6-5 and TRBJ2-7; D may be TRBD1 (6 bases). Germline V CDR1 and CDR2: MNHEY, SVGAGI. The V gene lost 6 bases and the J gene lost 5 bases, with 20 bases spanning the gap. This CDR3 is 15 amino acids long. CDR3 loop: CASRIPGQRRDEQYF. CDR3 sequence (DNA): TGTGCCAGCAGAATCCCCGGACAGAGACGAGACGAGCAGTACTTC.

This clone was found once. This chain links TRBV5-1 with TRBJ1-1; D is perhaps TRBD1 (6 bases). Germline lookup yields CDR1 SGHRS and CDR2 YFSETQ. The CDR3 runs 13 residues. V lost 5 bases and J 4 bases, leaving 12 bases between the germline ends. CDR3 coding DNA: TGCGCCAGCAGGTCAGGGGTGGGCACTGAAGCTTTCTTT. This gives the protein CASRSGVGTEAFF.

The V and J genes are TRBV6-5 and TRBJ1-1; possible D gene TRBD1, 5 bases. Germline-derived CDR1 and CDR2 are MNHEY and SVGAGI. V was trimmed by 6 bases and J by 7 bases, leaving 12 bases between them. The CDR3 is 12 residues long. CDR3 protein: CASRGLDYEAFF. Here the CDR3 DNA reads TGTGCCAGCAGGGGGCTGGACTATGAAGCTTTCTTT.

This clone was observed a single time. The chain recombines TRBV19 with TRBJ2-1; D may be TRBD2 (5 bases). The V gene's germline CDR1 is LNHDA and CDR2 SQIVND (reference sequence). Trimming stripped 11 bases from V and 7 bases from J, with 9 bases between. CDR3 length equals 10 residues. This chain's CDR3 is CAAGKNEQFF. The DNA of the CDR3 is TGTGCCGCCGGGAAAAATGAGCAGTTCTTC.

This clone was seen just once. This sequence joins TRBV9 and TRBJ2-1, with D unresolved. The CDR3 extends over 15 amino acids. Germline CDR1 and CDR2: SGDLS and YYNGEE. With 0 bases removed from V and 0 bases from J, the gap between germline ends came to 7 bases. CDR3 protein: CASSVASSSYNEQFF. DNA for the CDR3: TGTGCCAGCAGCGTAGCCAGTTCCTCCTACAATGAGCAGTTCTTC.

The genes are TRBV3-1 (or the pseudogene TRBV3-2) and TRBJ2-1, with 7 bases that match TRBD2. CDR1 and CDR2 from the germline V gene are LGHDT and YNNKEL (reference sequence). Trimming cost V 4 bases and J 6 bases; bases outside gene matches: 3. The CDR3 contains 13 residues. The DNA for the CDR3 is TGTGCCAGCAGCCTGACTAGCTTCAATGAGCAGTTCTTC. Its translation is CASSLTSFNEQFF.

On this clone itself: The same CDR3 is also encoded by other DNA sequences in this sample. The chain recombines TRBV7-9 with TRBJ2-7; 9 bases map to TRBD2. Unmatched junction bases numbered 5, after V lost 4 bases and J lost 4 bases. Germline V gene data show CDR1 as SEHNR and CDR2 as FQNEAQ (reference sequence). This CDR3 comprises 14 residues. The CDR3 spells CASSSSGNSYEQYF. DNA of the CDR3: TGTGCCAGCAGCTCTAGCGGGAATAGTTACGAGCAGTACTTC. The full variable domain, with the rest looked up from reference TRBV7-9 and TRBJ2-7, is DTGVSQNPRHKITKRGQNVTFRCDPISEHNRLYWYRQTLGQGPEFLTYFQNEAQLEKSRLLSDRFSAERPKGSFSTLEIQRTEQGDSAMYLCASSSSGNSYEQYFGPGTRLTVT.

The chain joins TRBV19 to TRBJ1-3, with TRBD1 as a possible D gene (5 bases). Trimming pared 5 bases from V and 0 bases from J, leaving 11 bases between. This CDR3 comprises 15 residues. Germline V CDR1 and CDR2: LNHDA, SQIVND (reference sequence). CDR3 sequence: CASSQQASSGNTIYF. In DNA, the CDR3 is TGTGCCAGTAGTCAACAGGCGTCCTCTGGAAACACCATATATTTT.

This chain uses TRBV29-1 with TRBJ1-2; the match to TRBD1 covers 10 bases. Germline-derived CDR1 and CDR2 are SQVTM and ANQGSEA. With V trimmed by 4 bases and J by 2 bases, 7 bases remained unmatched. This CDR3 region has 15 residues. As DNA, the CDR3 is TGCAGCGTTGGATCCGGACAGGGGGTAAACTATGGCTACACCTTC. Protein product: CSVGSGQGVNYGYTF.

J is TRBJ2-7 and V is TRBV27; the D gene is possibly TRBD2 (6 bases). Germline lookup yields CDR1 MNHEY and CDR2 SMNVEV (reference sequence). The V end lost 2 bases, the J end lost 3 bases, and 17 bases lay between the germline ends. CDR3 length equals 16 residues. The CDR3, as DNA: TGTGCCAGCAGTTTAGACTGGGGGGAGAGGGTCTACGAGCAGTACTTC. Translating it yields CASSLDWGERVYEQYF.

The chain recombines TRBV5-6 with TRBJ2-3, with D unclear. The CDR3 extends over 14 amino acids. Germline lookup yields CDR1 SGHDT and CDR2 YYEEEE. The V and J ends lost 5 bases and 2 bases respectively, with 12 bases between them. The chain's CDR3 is CASSFVFSTDTQYF. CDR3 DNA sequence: TGTGCCAGCAGTTTTGTCTTTTCCACAGATACGCAGTATTTT.

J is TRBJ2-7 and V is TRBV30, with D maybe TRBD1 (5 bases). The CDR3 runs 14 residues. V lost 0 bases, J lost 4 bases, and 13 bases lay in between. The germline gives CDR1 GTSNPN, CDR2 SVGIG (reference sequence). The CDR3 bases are TGTGCCTGGAGTGTAGGGGTTAGTAAGTACGAGCAGTACTTC. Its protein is CAWSVGVSKYEQYF.